The table lists the clone carrying this T cell receptor beta chain with a few counts. As yet, its antigen is unknown. The data originate from a study of CD8+ T cells in alopecia areata. Study-wide results and caveats: Shared TCR sequences were less clear between patients than in mice, possibly partly from HLA diversity.

The treatment denotes: oral pan-JAK inhibitor, 5-10 mg twice daily. Following extraction, RNA underwent reverse transcription to cDNA, which served as the sequencing template. Produced via immunoSEQ multiplex PCR; TCRdb's table is partial and in-frame only. The sample lists approximately 170,000 clones; approximately 60% were seen once. The sequencing used CD4+ T cells sorted from blood, collected at week 4, from a patient treated with tofacitinib. This receptor was taken from a human donor with alopecia areata.

This CDR3 is CASSPGQGGNEEKLFF. As DNA, the CDR3 is TGCGCCAGCAGCCCGGGACAGGGGGGAAACGAAGAAAAACTGTTTTTT. The chain recombines TRBV5-1 with TRBJ1-4, with 11 bases identical to TRBD1. The CDR3 is made up of 16 amino acids. CDR1 is SGHRS, CDR2 YFSETQ, per germline. V was clipped by 4 bases and J by 8 bases; unmatched bases: 10.